Listed here is a single TCR beta chain. This sample is part of a study of sequential checkpoint blockade in melanoma. Study context: Randomization was 1:1 between first-line nivolumab→ipilimumab and ipilimumab→nivolumab. Each arm's sequence ended with maintenance nivolumab.

TCRdb's copy holds only in-frame clones and misses some; the assay was immunoSEQ multiplex PCR. The data hold 2,000 to 2,500 clones, with approximately 58% observed a single time. Noted treatment: randomized to nivolumab then ipilimumab (arm A) or the reverse (arm B). No patient had prior DNA-damaging chemotherapy. Sorted cells were live CD3+CD8+, lacking CD19 and CD56, from PBMCs. This CDR3 has 12 residues. The ends were cut back, 4 bases at V and 5 bases at J, with 9 bases in the middle. In germline, CDR1 is SGHDT, CDR2 YYEEEE. The sequenced sample was CD8+ T cells sorted from blood (inferred from file names), obtained from a patient given nivolumab and ipilimumab in sequence. This chain uses TRBV5-6 with TRBJ1-1, with D tentatively TRBD1 (6 bases). The receptor's source is a human patient with melanoma. Some clones in this sample may be carry-over from other donors' samples. The DNA of the CDR3 is TGTGCCAGCAGCCCACAGGGAACTGAAGCTTTCTTT. As protein: CASSPQGTEAFF.